This TCR beta chain was obtained from a study of blood T cell repertoires in COVID-19. About the study: Nucleic acid was either cDNA or gDNA, and it came from T cells, B-cell-depleted T cells, or PBMCs.

The CDR3 extends over 13 amino acids. Trimming cost V 5 bases and J 1 base, with 8 bases left between them. Germline assignment: CDR1 SGHTA and CDR2 FQGTGA. Per the study methods: Estimates of nucleated cell counts were drawn from the amplification of reference gene primers. Data came from immunoSEQ multiplex PCR; TCRdb stores just in-frame clones and leaves some out. That table furnishes V, J and clone size, whereas the DNA furnished D and trimming. The profile shows about 91,000 clones, 70% to 90% of them singletons. This receptor was obtained from an older woman with acute or convalescent COVID-19. Material for sequencing was peripheral blood. The J gene is TRBJ2-5, the V gene TRBV7-3; D is undetermined. Here the CDR3 reads CASSPGSQETQYF. In nucleotides, the CDR3 is TGTGCCAGCAGCCCCGGTTCCCAAGAGACCCAGTACTTC.